Presented here are 27 T cell receptor beta chains from one specimen sequenced in a study of blood T cells in healthy people across ages. With a J-beta primer mix and a sample-barcoded 5' primer, a second PCR ran about 7 to 12 cycles. TCRdb ran MiXCR on the 5' RACE reads and lists one entry per CDR3 protein. The sample holds some 860,000 distinct CDR3 sequences, approximately 60% seen once. Sequences were obtained from blood. The receptors stem from a man aged 35 to 55 in good health.

The chain is built from TRBV5-1 and TRBJ2-2, with TRBD2 matching 12 bases. This CDR3 region has 16 residues. Germline values: CDR1 SGHRS, CDR2 YFSETQ. V lost 4 bases to trimming and J lost 7 bases; unmatched junction nucleotides: 8. The CDR3 nucleotides read TGCGCCAGCAGCCGACAAAGACTAGCGGGAGTCGGGGAGCTGTTTTTT. Protein product: CASSRQRLAGVGELFF. Using reference TRBV5-1 and TRBJ2-2 for the parts outside the CDR3, the full variable domain is KAGVTQTPRYLIKTRGQQVTLSCSPISGHRSVSWYQQTPGQGLQFLFEYFSETQRNKGNFPGRFSGRQFSNSRSEMNVSTLELGDSALYLCASSRQRLAGVGELFFGEGSRLTVL.

This clonotype was found once. V gene TRBV7-2 combines with J gene TRBJ2-3; 13 bases fit TRBD2. Trimming at V came to 3 bases and at J to 4 bases, leaving 10 bases not matched to a gene. Looked up from germline, CDR1 is SGHTA and CDR2 is FQGNSA. CDR3 length: 18 residues. The DNA for the CDR3 is TGTGCCAGCAGCTTCGGACTAGCGGGAGATTCTGGGGCAGATACGCAGTATTTT. As protein: CASSFGLAGDSGADTQYF.

This clonotype was counted between two and nine times. The CDR3 DNA reads as TGTGCCAGCAGCGTAAGTTACAGCAATCAGCCCCAGCATTTT. Protein product: CASSVSYSNQPQHF. The chain is built from TRBV5-5 and TRBJ1-5; D ambiguous. In germline, CDR1 is SGHKS, CDR2 YYEKEE (reference sequence). V was clipped by 4 bases and J by 1 base, with 9 bases between them. The CDR3 is 14 amino acids.

This clonotype was seen a single time. V is TRBV3-1 and J is TRBJ2-6; the D gene is possibly TRBD1 (5 bases). The length of the CDR3 is 16 residues. Germline CDR1 reads LGHDT; CDR2 reads YNNKEL (reference sequence). V was shortened by 4 bases and J by 1 base, with 11 bases between the two germline ends. The CDR3 DNA is TGTGCCAGCAGCCCCCACAGGACATCTGGGGCCAACGTCCTGACTTTC. Translated, it gives CASSPHRTSGANVLTF.

The rearrangement links TRBV6-5 to TRBJ2-7; TRBD1 matches 10 bases. J gave up 3 bases and V 6 bases, and 2 bases lay outside the gene matches. The CDR3 totals 13 residues. The germline gives CDR1 MNHEY, CDR2 SVGAGI. In DNA, the CDR3 is TGTGCCAGCAGGAGGACAGGGGGCTACGAGCAGTACTTC. Amino acid sequence: CASRRTGGYEQYF.

This sequence joins TRBV7-3 and TRBJ2-1; D is perhaps TRBD1 or TRBD2 (6 bases each). This CDR3 spans 14 amino acids. Germline CDR1 SGHTA, CDR2 FQGTGA. V was shortened by 1 base and J by 10 bases, with 14 bases between the two germline ends. CDR3 in DNA: TGTGCCAGCAGCTTAAGGGGTCGGGGGCGAGAGCAGTTCTTC. Translating gives CASSLRGRGREQFF.

This chain links TRBV20-1 with TRBJ1-5; 8 nucleotides align to TRBD1. Germline assignment: CDR1 DFQATT and CDR2 SNEGSKA (reference sequence). The CDR3 is 16 amino acids. V lost 4 bases and J lost 4; bases outside the gene matches: 12. CDR3 protein: CSAIRQGSLTNQPQHF. The DNA for the CDR3 is TGCAGTGCTATCCGACAGGGGAGTTTGACAAATCAGCCCCAGCATTTT.

This clonotype was detected ten times or more. The chain combines TRBV20-1 with TRBJ1-4, with 7 nucleotides matching TRBD1. The V and J ends lost 6 bases and 6 bases, in that order; junction bases with no gene match: 13. The CDR3 extends over 15 amino acids. Per the germline V gene, CDR1 is DFQATT and CDR2 is SNEGSKA (reference sequence). The DNA of the CDR3 is TGCAGTGCCCAGCCCAAGGGGGCGGGTGATGAAAAACTGTTTTTT. This sequence encodes CSAQPKGAGDEKLFF.

This clonotype was detected a few times. The V call is TRBV3-1, the J call TRBJ2-1; perhaps D is TRBD1 or TRBD2 (5 bases each). V gave up 4 bases and J gave up 8 bases, with 12 bases separating them. CDR1 is LGHDT and CDR2 is YNNKEL in the germline V gene (reference sequence). The CDR3 sequence is 13 residues long. Here the CDR3 reads CASSLWDGDEQFF. The DNA of the CDR3 is TGTGCCAGCAGCCTCTGGGACGGCGATGAGCAGTTCTTC.

The chain combines TRBV4-3 with TRBJ2-4; 11 bases fit TRBD2. The CDR3 sequence is 21 residues long. Looked up from germline, CDR1 is LGHNA and CDR2 is YSLEER. V shed 0 bases, J shed 2 bases, and the junction held 15 bases outside the gene matches. The CDR3 sequence is CASSQDNSGRDRGATKNIQYF. Here the CDR3 DNA reads TGCGCCAGCAGCCAAGATAATAGCGGGAGGGATCGGGGGGCGACCAAAAACATTCAGTACTTC.

This clonotype showed up just a few times. This chain uses TRBV5-1 with TRBJ2-5, with D possibly TRBD2 on 5 matching bases. The CDR3 sequence is 11 residues long. The ends were cut back, 5 bases at V and 3 bases at J, with 5 bases in the middle. Germline-derived CDR1 and CDR2 are SGHRS and YFSETQ. CDR3 amino acids: CASREEETQYF. DNA for the CDR3: TGCGCCAGCAGGGAGGAAGAGACCCAGTACTTC.

The rearrangement links TRBV7-2 to TRBJ1-2; TRBD1 agrees at 10 bases. V lost 5 bases to trimming and J lost 7 bases; unmatched junction nucleotides: 13. The CDR3 extends over 16 amino acids. Germline CDR1 SGHTA, CDR2 FQGNSA. As DNA, the CDR3 is TGTGCCAGCAGCCCTCGAGTTGTGACAGGGGGCTCTGGCTACACCTTC. It codes for CASSPRVVTGGSGYTF.

In its sample, this clonotype was seen a few times. The chain employs TRBV10-3 and TRBJ1-1; a weak D match, TRBD1 (5 bases). The germline CDR1 and CDR2 sequences are ENHRY and SYGVKD. Trimming left V 11 bases short and J 1 base short, with 14 bases between. The CDR3 runs 13 residues. Here the CDR3 DNA reads TGTGCCTCCGGACCTACAGGGAACACTGAAGCTTTCTTT. This encodes CASGPTGNTEAFF.

The V call is TRBV5-5, the J call TRBJ2-4, with 7 nucleotides matching TRBD2. The J call may be wrong; the DNA end is better matched by TRBJ2-7. Germline V gene data show CDR1 as SGHKS and CDR2 as YYEKEE (reference sequence). The CDR3 length is 15 residues. CDR3 in amino acids: CASSSRLASPYEQYF. The CDR3 coding sequence is TGTGCCAGCAGCTCCCGACTAGCTTCCCCCTACGAGCAGTACTTC.

This chain links TRBV14 with TRBJ2-2; no reliable D call. Germline-derived CDR1 and CDR2 are SGHDN and FVKESK. The CDR3 covers 14 residues. Trimming shortened V by 0 bases and J by 5 bases, and 7 bases separated the two germline ends. CDR3 residues: CASSQELKTGELFF. Here the CDR3 DNA reads TGTGCCAGCAGCCAAGAGTTGAAGACCGGGGAGCTGTTTTTT.

The V call is TRBV9, the J call TRBJ2-3; tentative D call: TRBD1 (6 bases). The CDR3 is made up of 15 amino acids. The V end lost 0 bases, the J end lost 3 bases, and 11 bases lay between the germline ends. CDR1 is SGDLS, CDR2 YYNGEE, per germline. The CDR3 nucleotides read TGTGCCAGCAGCGTAGGAGGGGGATATACAGATACGCAGTATTTT. Protein: CASSVGGGYTDTQYF.

A note on this clonotype: One junction end disagrees with the germline gene, perhaps due to a read error. This chain joins TRBV20-1 and TRBJ2-1, with TRBD2 as a possible D gene (5 bases). Looked up from germline, CDR1 is DFQATT and CDR2 is SNEGSKA (reference sequence). The CDR3 is made up of 13 amino acids. This CDR3 is CSARVLAGNERFF. As DNA, the CDR3 is TGCAGTGCTAGGGTGCTAGCAGGAAATGAGCGGTTCTTC.

The CDR3 reads CASSPQGRGYTF. The CDR3 DNA is TGTGCCAGCAGCCCACAGGGCCGAGGCTACACCTTC. The rearrangement uses TRBV11-2 and TRBJ1-2; TRBD1 might be the D (6 bases). V gave up 5 bases and J gave up 8 bases, with 12 bases separating them. CDR3 length equals 12 residues. CDR1 is SGHAT and CDR2 is FQNNGV in the germline V gene.

This chain joins TRBV5-4 and TRBJ2-7, with TRBD2 matching over 8 bases. The CDR3 runs 15 residues. The ends lost 4 bases at V and 6 bases at J; junction bases unmatched: 12. The germline V gene encodes CDR1 SGHNT and CDR2 YYREEE (reference sequence). The CDR3 sequence is CASSRDALAGGEQYF. The CDR3 DNA reads TGTGCCAGCAGCCGAGACGCCCTAGCGGGCGGCGAGCAGTACTTC.

This sequence joins TRBV28 and TRBJ2-7; tentatively, D is TRBD2 (6 bases). The germline V and J ends were trimmed by 2 bases and 2 bases, with 13 bases remaining between them. Germline V gives CDR1 MDHEN, CDR2 SYDVKM. This CDR3 has 15 residues. The CDR3 region is CASSLEGRDAYEQYF. Here the CDR3 DNA reads TGTGCCAGCAGTTTAGAGGGGCGGGACGCCTACGAGCAGTACTTC.

The gene calls are TRBV7-2 and TRBJ1-2; D possibly corresponds to TRBD1 (6 bases). Germline V gives CDR1 SGHTA, CDR2 FQGNSA. V dropped 3 bases and J dropped 5 bases, with 16 bases sitting between them. The CDR3 loop spans 15 amino acids. The CDR3 bases are TGTGCCAGCAGCTTTGGCGTCGGGACATCGTATGGCTACACCTTC. It codes for CASSFGVGTSYGYTF. The variable domain in full, completed from reference TRBV7-2 and TRBJ1-2, reads GAGVSQSPSNKVTEKGKDVELRCDPISGHTALYWYRQSLGQGLEFLIYFQGNSAPDKSGLPSDRFSAERTGGSVSTLTIQRTQQEDSAVYLCASSFGVGTSYGYTFGSGTRLTVV.

This clonotype came up once. The chain has TRBV28 and TRBJ2-1, with 14 bases aligning to TRBD2. Gene TRBJ2-7 matches the end of the DNA better, so the J call may be wrong. Germline V gene data show CDR1 as MDHEN and CDR2 as SYDVKM. This CDR3 region has 18 residues. The CDR3 sequence is CASSFIGTSGRGFYEQYF. In DNA form, the CDR3 reads TGTGCCAGCAGTTTCATCGGGACTAGCGGGAGAGGATTTTACGAGCAGTACTTC.

This clonotype occurred a few times. V usage is TRBV5-1 and J usage is TRBJ2-7; the match to TRBD2 covers 11 bases. The CDR3 runs to 17 residues. The germline V gene encodes CDR1 SGHRS and CDR2 YFSETQ. Unmatched junction bases numbered 7, after V lost 2 bases and J lost 0 bases. CDR3 sequence: CASSFLLGLADSYEQYF. CDR3 nucleotide sequence: TGCGCCAGCAGCTTCTTATTGGGACTAGCGGACTCCTACGAGCAGTACTTC.

The chain employs TRBV29-1 and TRBJ2-7; D ambiguous. Per germline, CDR1 SQVTM and CDR2 ANQGSEA. Trimming removed 3 bases at V and 0 bases at J, with 9 bases between. The length of the CDR3 is 13 residues. The CDR3 DNA sequence: TGCAGCGTTGACGCTCCGTACTCCTACGAGCAGTACTTC. As protein: CSVDAPYSYEQYF.

The chain is built from TRBV4-2 and TRBJ2-5, with 11 bases lining up with TRBD2. TRBJ2-7 explains the end of the DNA better; the J call may be wrong. The germline V gene has CDR1 LGHNA and CDR2 YNFKEQ. This CDR3 contains 15 residues. The CDR3 DNA reads as TGTGCCAGCAGCGCTATAGCGGGAGGGCCCGGCGAGCAGTACTTC. Protein: CASSAIAGGPGEQYF.

The gene calls are TRBV27 and TRBJ1-5; 8 bases align to TRBD1. V lost 5 bases, J lost 7 bases, and 10 bases stayed unmatched. Per germline, CDR1 MNHEY and CDR2 SMNVEV (reference sequence). This CDR3 spans 15 amino acids. The CDR3 nucleotides read TGTGCCAGCAGTCCAATGGACAGGGTAAGGCAGCCCCAGCATTTT. It yields the protein CASSPMDRVRQPQHF.

The chain carries TRBV3-1 and TRBJ2-3; D might be TRBD2 (5 bases). There are 18 residues in the CDR3. Between the trimmed V and J ends, which lost 3 bases and 2 bases, there was a span of 21 bases. Germline V gives CDR1 LGHDT, CDR2 YNNKEL (reference sequence). The CDR3 nucleotides read TGTGCCAGCAGCCAGTTAGGAGATCCGGAGAGGGCCACAGATACGCAGTATTTT. Translating gives CASSQLGDPERATDTQYF.